Shown below are 23 T cell receptor beta chains from a single sample sequenced in a study of response to subunit inactivated influenza vaccine. MiXCR, run by TCRdb on the RT-PCR reads, gives a single entry per CDR3 protein. This table holds roughly 460,000 distinct CDR3 sequences, 9.5% to 12% found once. The material sequenced was PBMCs from blood, taken 45 days after vaccination. The receptors shown here come from a man in his fifties or sixties who received an inactivated influenza vaccine.

This clonotype was detected only a few times. The V and J genes are TRBV5-1 and TRBJ2-7; 11 bases line up with TRBD1. The V segment lost 6 bases and the J segment 4 bases; nucleotides outside the gene matches: 9. The CDR3 contains 15 residues. Germline lookup yields CDR1 SGHRS and CDR2 YFSETQ. The CDR3 reads CASNPGGTGGYEQYF. CDR3 in DNA: TGCGCCAGCAACCCCGGCGGGACAGGGGGATACGAGCAGTACTTC. Drawing the rest from reference TRBV5-1 and TRBJ2-7, the complete variable domain is KAGVTQTPRYLIKTRGQQVTLSCSPISGHRSVSWYQQTPGQGLQFLFEYFSETQRNKGNFPGRFSGRQFSNSRSEMNVSTLELGDSALYLCASNPGGTGGYEQYFGPGTRLTVT.

Only a few counts were recorded for this clonotype. V and J are TRBV3-1 and TRBJ2-7, with D unresolved. V lost 2 bases to trimming and J lost 6 bases, with 8 bases between them. The CDR3 has 12 amino acids. Germline V lookup: CDR1 LGHDT, CDR2 YNNKEL (reference sequence). CDR3 loop: CASSQQTGEQYF. Here the CDR3 DNA reads TGTGCCAGCAGCCAACAGACTGGCGAGCAGTACTTC.

The chain carries TRBV6-2 or TRBV6-3 and TRBJ1-6; D gene unclear. Trimming cost V 8 bases and J 7 bases, with 12 bases left between them. Germline V gives CDR1 MNHEY, CDR2 SVGEGT. The CDR3 contains 13 residues. CDR3 residues: CASRTIENSPLHF. CDR3 DNA: TGTGCCAGCCGGACCATTGAGAATTCACCCCTCCACTTT.

This clonotype was seen a single time. The genes are TRBV5-5 and TRBJ2-7; the match to TRBD1 covers 7 bases. CDR3 length: 16 amino acids. From germline, CDR1 is SGHKS and CDR2 YYEKEE (reference sequence). Germline trimming cut 4 bases from V and 0 bases from J; bases unmatched to any gene: 10. The CDR3 region is CASSTLPGQNSYEQYF. The CDR3 DNA reads TGTGCCAGCAGCACGCTACCGGGACAGAACTCCTACGAGCAGTACTTC.

The genes are TRBV4-1 and TRBJ2-7; TRBD1 agrees at 8 bases. V shed 0 bases and J 7 bases; nucleotides not matched to a gene: 5. The germline V gene encodes CDR1 MGHRA and CDR2 YSYEKL. This CDR3 has 14 amino acids. CDR3 coding DNA: TGCGCCAGCAGCCAAGACAGGGGGCTTGGGGAGCAGTACTTC. This encodes CASSQDRGLGEQYF.

This chain links TRBV3-1 with TRBJ2-7; D is unclear. There are 15 residues in the CDR3. Trimming stripped 0 bases from V and 6 bases from J, with 15 bases between. The germline gives CDR1 LGHDT, CDR2 YNNKEL (reference sequence). The CDR3: CASSQDRAGGAEQYF. Written as DNA, the CDR3 is TGTGCCAGCAGCCAAGATCGAGCCGGTGGAGCCGAGCAGTACTTC.

This clonotype was seen only a few times. The J gene is TRBJ1-5, the V gene TRBV6-1, with 8 bases aligning to TRBD1. The germline gives CDR1 MNHNS, CDR2 SASEGT. Trimming at V came to 6 bases and at J to 7 bases, leaving 14 bases not matched to a gene. This CDR3 has 16 residues. The CDR3 DNA follows: TGTGCCAGCAGCCCCCTTGGACAGGGTAGTGGACAGCCCCAGCATTTT. Translating it yields CASSPLGQGSGQPQHF.

V is TRBV27 and J is TRBJ2-5; 8 nucleotides align to TRBD1. Germline values: CDR1 MNHEY, CDR2 SMNVEV (reference sequence). The V gene end was trimmed by 0 bases and the J gene end by 3 bases; junction bases not matched to a gene: 9. The CDR3 contains 17 residues. The CDR3 region has the DNA TGTGCCAGCAGTTTATCATCAAGGACAGGGTCAGAAGAGACCCAGTACTTC. It specifies CASSLSSRTGSEETQYF.

The chain recombines TRBV20-1 with TRBJ2-7; D not certain. Trimming took 2 bases from V and 0 from J, leaving 8 bases between them. This CDR3 contains 13 residues. Looked up from germline, CDR1 is DFQATT and CDR2 is SNEGSKA (reference sequence). The CDR3 nucleotides read TGCAGTGCTAGACCGGGCCACTCCTACGAGCAGTACTTC. This codes for CSARPGHSYEQYF.

A few counts support this clonotype. The chain joins TRBV5-5 to TRBJ2-4, with TRBD2 matching 9 bases. V lost 0 bases and J lost 3; bases outside the gene matches: 10. The CDR3 sequence is 18 residues long. Germline V CDR1 and CDR2: SGHKS, YYEKEE (reference sequence). This CDR3 reads CASSLDRGGRVDKNIQYF. The DNA for the CDR3 is TGTGCCAGCAGCTTGGATCGGGGCGGGAGGGTTGACAAAAACATTCAGTACTTC.

This clonotype was picked up many times. The chain joins TRBV11-1 to TRBJ2-1; D is perhaps TRBD1 (6 bases). V lost 4 bases and J 2 bases, leaving 9 bases between the germline ends. Looked up from germline, CDR1 is SGHAT and CDR2 is FQDESV (reference sequence). The CDR3 spans 14 residues. DNA for the CDR3: TGTGCCAGCAGCTCACGGGACACCTACAATGAGCAGTTCTTC. Translated: CASSSRDTYNEQFF. The full variable domain, rest sourced from reference TRBV11-1 and TRBJ2-1, is EAEVAQSPRYKITEKSQAVAFWCDPISGHATLYWYRQILGQGPELLVQFQDESVVDDSQLPKDRFSAERLKGVDSTLKIQPAELGDSAMYLCASSSRDTYNEQFFGPGTRLTVL.

This clonotype appeared many times. The rearrangement joins TRBV12-3 or TRBV12-4 to TRBJ1-1, with unresolved D. V was cut by 3 bases and J by 0 bases, with 5 bases left in between. The CDR3 totals 13 residues. The CDR3 coding sequence is TGTGCCAGCAGTTTTGGACTGAACACTGAAGCTTTCTTT. The encoded protein is CASSFGLNTEAFF.

The J gene is TRBJ2-2, the V gene TRBV7-6; a weak D match, TRBD1 (5 bases). The V and J ends lost 5 bases and 6 bases respectively, with 19 bases between them. CDR3 length: 16 amino acids. CDR1 SGHVS and CDR2 FNYEAQ come from the germline V gene. The DNA of the CDR3 is TGTGCCAGCAGCCTAATCCTACGGGCAGGGTCCGGGGAGCTGTTTTTT. Translation gives CASSLILRAGSGELFF. Filled out from reference TRBV7-6 and TRBJ2-2, the complete variable domain reads GAGVSQSPRYKVTKRGQDVALRCDPISGHVSLYWYRQALGQGPEFLTYFNYEAQQDKSGLPNDRFSAERPEGSISTLTIQRTEQRDSAMYRCASSLILRAGSGELFFGEGSRLTVL.

The chain employs TRBV5-5 and TRBJ1-5; 9 positions match TRBD1. Germline CDR1 and CDR2: SGHKS and YYEKEE (reference sequence). J lost 5 bases, V lost 4 bases, and 7 bases had no gene match. The CDR3 is 15 residues long. CDR3 sequence reads: CASSLGTGSYQPQHF. Here the CDR3 DNA reads TGTGCCAGCAGCCTAGGGACAGGGTCTTATCAGCCCCAGCATTTT.

This clonotype was seen only a few times. The gene calls are TRBV4-1 and TRBJ1-4; 8 bases are a match to TRBD1. This CDR3 has 15 residues. Germline V gives CDR1 MGHRA, CDR2 YSYEKL. Unmatched junction bases numbered 7, after V lost 2 bases and J lost 8 bases. CDR3 amino acids: CASSQQVTGDEKLFF. CDR3 coding DNA: TGCGCCAGCAGCCAACAAGTGACAGGGGACGAAAAACTGTTTTTT.

This clonotype showed up just a few times. This rearrangement joins TRBV5-8 to TRBJ1-1, with a tentative D call TRBD1 (5 bases). The CDR3 is made up of 14 amino acids. V lost 4 bases to trimming and J lost 0 bases, with 10 bases between them. Germline loops: CDR1 SGHTS, CDR2 YDEGEE. The CDR3 DNA reads TGTGCCAGCAGCGAACAGGTGATGAACACTGAAGCTTTCTTT. Protein sequence: CASSEQVMNTEAFF.

This clonotype was seen repeatedly, ten times or more. The V call is TRBV12-3 or TRBV12-4, the J call TRBJ2-5, with 8 bases aligning to TRBD1. CDR3 size: 15 residues. The trim removed 3 bases at V and 2 bases at J, leaving 5 bases unmatched. DNA of the CDR3: TGTGCCAGCAGTTTCGGACAGGGACCACAAGAGACCCAGTACTTC. Translated, it gives CASSFGQGPQETQYF.

This clonotype turned up a few times. The gene calls are TRBV12-3 or TRBV12-4 and TRBJ2-7, with D perhaps assigned TRBD1 or TRBD2 (5 bases each). The CDR3 extends over 15 amino acids. Deletions cut 6 bases from V and 5 bases from J, with 20 bases between. The CDR3: CASRPGTVLSHEQYF. The CDR3 coding sequence is TGTGCCAGCAGACCAGGGACGGTATTATCCCACGAGCAGTACTTC.

This clonotype turned up a few times. The V gene is TRBV6-5, the J gene TRBJ2-7, with 10 bases that match TRBD1. The CDR3 contains 15 residues. Germline trimming cut 0 bases from V and 4 bases from J; bases unmatched to any gene: 3. Germline CDR1 and CDR2: MNHEY and SVGAGI. CDR3 nucleotides: TGTGCCAGCAGTTACTCGGACAGGGGGGAATACGAGCAGTACTTC. It specifies CASSYSDRGEYEQYF.

The V call is TRBV15, the J call TRBJ2-7; TRBD1 matches at 8 bases. Germline assignment: CDR1 LNHNV and CDR2 YYDKDF (reference sequence). The trim removed 1 base at V and 0 bases at J, leaving 11 bases unmatched. The CDR3 runs 18 residues. The CDR3 DNA follows: TGTGCCACCAGCAGAGTTCCTTGGACAGGGCGGTTCTCCTACGAGCAGTACTTC. Translating gives CATSRVPWTGRFSYEQYF.

Concerning this clonotype itself: A much bigger clone sits one base away, suggesting this may be a read error. The chain carries TRBV12-3 or TRBV12-4 and TRBJ1-1, with TRBD1 identical over 11 bases. The CDR3 runs to 14 residues. The CDR3 spells CASSLGTGGTVAFF. The CDR3, as DNA: TGTGCCAGCAGTTTAGGGACAGGGGGCACTGTAGCTTTCTTT.

This clonotype was detected many times. The chain employs TRBV6-2 or TRBV6-3 and TRBJ1-1, with a weak D call TRBD1 (5 bases). V was clipped by 4 bases and J by 0 bases, with 9 bases between them. There are 14 residues in the CDR3. Germline CDR1 MNHEY, CDR2 SVGEGT. CDR3 sequence (DNA): TGTGCCAGCAGTTGGGGACGGATGAACACTGAAGCTTTCTTT. Translated, it gives CASSWGRMNTEAFF.

The chain uses TRBV24-1 and TRBJ2-3; D remains unclear. Germline V gene lookup returns CDR1 KGHDR and CDR2 SFDVKD. V was clipped by 4 bases and J by 2 bases, with 9 bases between them. This CDR3 has 14 amino acids. The CDR3 is CATSDPALTDTQYF. The CDR3 DNA sequence: TGTGCCACCAGTGACCCTGCCCTCACAGATACGCAGTATTTT.